The TCR beta chain under discussion was sequenced for a study of T cells in tuberculosis. As for the study in general: A South African cohort included IGRA-negative adolescents, latently infected IGRA-positive adolescents and adults with active tuberculosis.

As for time point: new active TB diagnosis, blood taken before or within 7 days of starting treatment. TCRdb keeps only in-frame clones here, not all; method: immunoSEQ multiplex PCR. Among about 30,000 clones listed, 92% were seen once. The CDR3 runs 15 residues. The V and J ends lost 4 bases and 1 base respectively, with 11 bases between them. CDR1 and CDR2 (germline): LNHDA, SQIVND (reference sequence). The rearrangement uses TRBV19 and TRBJ2-1; tentatively, D is TRBD1 (6 bases). The TCR was taken from an adult with tuberculosis. The sample consisted of PBMCs, taken at tuberculosis diagnosis. CDR3 sequence: CASSTQGGSYNEQFF. The CDR3 region has the DNA TGTGCCAGTAGTACACAGGGTGGGTCCTACAATGAGCAGTTCTTC.